This T cell receptor (beta chain) originates from a study of blood T cell repertoires in COVID-19. As for the study in general: Material from acute and convalescent COVID-19 was sourced from the United States, Italy and Spain. In each case, the material was cDNA or gDNA derived from T cells, B-cell-depleted T cells, or PBMCs.

With 6 bases removed from V and 0 bases from J, the gap between germline ends came to 12 bases. The CDR3 has 16 residues. Germline loops: CDR1 MNHEY, CDR2 SMNVEV (reference sequence). As handled by the study authors: Amplification from reference gene primers served as the basis for estimated nucleated cell counts. Method: immunoSEQ multiplex PCR; TCRdb's copy keeps in-frame clones and lacks some. The V and J calls and the clone size are those of that table, but D and trimming were determined from the DNA. The sample includes about 220,000 clones, roughly four fifths of them seen just once. Sequenced input: peripheral blood. This sequence originates from a woman in her twenties or thirties who had recovered from COVID-19. The chain is built from TRBV27 and TRBJ1-6, with a tentative D call TRBD1 (6 bases). CDR3 protein: CASRRQESSYNSPLHF. CDR3 sequence (DNA): TGTGCCAGCAGAAGACAGGAGAGCTCCTATAATTCACCCCTCCACTTT.